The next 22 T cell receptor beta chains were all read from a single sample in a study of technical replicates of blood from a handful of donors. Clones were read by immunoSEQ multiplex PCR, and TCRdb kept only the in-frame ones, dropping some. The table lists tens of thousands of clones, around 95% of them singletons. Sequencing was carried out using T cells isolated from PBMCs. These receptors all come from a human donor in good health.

The CDR3 spells CASSLVGTLYEQYF. In nucleotides, the CDR3 is TGTGCCAGCAGCTTAGTGGGGACTCTCTACGAGCAGTACTTC. The chain has TRBV11-2 and TRBJ2-7; weak D call: TRBD2 (6 bases). The CDR3 is made up of 14 amino acids. Germline V gene data show CDR1 as SGHAT and CDR2 as FQNNGV. V shed 1 base and J shed 3 bases, with 10 bases lying between them.

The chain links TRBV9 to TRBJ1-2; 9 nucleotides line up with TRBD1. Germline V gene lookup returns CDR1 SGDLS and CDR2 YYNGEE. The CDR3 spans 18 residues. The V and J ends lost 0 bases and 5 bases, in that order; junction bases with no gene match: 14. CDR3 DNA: TGTGCCAGCAGCGTAGCTACGGTGGGGGGACAGGGAGCATATGGCTACACCTTC. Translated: CASSVATVGGQGAYGYTF.

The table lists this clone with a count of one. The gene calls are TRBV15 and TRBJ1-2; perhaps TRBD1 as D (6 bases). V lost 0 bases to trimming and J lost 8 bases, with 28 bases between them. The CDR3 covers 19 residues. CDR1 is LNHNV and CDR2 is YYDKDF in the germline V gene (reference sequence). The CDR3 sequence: CATSRDRRGEGQGTGGYTF. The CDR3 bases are TGTGCCACCAGCAGAGATCGTAGGGGGGAGGGCCAGGGGACTGGGGGCTACACCTTC. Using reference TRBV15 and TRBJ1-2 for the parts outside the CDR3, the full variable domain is DAMVIQNPRYQVTQFGKPVTLSCSQTLNHNVMYWYQQKSSQAPKLLFHYYDKDFNNEADTPDNFQSRRPNTSFCFLDIRSPGLGDTAMYLCATSRDRRGEGQGTGGYTFGSGTRLTVV.

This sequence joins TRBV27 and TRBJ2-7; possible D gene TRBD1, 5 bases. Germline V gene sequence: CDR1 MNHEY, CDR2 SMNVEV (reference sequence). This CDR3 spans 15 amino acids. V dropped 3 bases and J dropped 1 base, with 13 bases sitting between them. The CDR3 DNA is TGTGCCAGCAGTTTTGGGGCCCGGCCTTCCTACGAGCAGTACTTC. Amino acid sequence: CASSFGARPSYEQYF.

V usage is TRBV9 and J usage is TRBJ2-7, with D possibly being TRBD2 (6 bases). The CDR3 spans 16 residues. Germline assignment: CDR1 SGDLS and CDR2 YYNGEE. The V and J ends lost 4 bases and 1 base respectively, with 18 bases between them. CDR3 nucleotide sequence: TGTGCCAGCAGCCCGGGGGATGGGGGTACATCCTACGAGCAGTACTTC. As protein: CASSPGDGGTSYEQYF.

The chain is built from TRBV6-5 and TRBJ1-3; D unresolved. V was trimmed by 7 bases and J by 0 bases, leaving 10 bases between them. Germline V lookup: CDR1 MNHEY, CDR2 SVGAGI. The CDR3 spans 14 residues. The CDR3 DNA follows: TGTGCCAGCACCGAGGATTCCTCTGGAAACACCATATATTTT. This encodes CASTEDSSGNTIYF.

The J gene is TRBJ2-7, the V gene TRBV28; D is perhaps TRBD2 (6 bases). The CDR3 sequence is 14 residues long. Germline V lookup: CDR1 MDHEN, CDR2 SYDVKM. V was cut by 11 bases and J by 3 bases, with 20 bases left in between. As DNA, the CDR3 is TGTGCCGCCCGGGGGAGCGGATCACTCTACGAGCAGTACTTC. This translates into CAARGSGSLYEQYF.

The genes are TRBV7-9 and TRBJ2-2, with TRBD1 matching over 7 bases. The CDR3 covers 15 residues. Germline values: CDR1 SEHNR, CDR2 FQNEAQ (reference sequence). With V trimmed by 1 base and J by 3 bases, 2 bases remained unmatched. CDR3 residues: CASSLGQGDTGELFF. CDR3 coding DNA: TGTGCCAGCAGCTTAGGCCAGGGGGACACCGGGGAGCTGTTTTTT.

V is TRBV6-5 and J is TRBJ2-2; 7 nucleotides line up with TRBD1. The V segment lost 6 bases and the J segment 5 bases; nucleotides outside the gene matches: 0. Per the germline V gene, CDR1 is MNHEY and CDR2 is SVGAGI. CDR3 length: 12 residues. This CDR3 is CASSRGTGELFF. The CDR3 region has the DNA TGTGCCAGCAGCAGGGGGACCGGGGAGCTGTTTTTT.

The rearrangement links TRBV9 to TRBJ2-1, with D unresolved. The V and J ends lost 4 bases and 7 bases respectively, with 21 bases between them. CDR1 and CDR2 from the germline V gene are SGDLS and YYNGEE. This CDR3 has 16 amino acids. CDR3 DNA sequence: TGTGCCAGCAGCAATGAAAGACACGTCCCTGGGAATGAGCAGTTCTTC. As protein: CASSNERHVPGNEQFF.

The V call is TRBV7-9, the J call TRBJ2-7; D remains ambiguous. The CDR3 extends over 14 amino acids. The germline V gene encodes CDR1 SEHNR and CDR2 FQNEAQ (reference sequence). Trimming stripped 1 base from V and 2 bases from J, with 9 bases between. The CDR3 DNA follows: TGTGCCAGCAGCTTAGGGCAGGCCCCCTACGAGCAGTACTTC. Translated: CASSLGQAPYEQYF.

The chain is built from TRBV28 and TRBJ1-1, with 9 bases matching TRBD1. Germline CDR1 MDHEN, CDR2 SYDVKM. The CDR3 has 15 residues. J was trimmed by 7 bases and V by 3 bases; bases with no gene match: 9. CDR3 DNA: TGTGCCAGCAGTTTGGGGGACAGGGTTTCTGGTGAAGCTTTCTTT. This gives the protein CASSLGDRVSGEAFF. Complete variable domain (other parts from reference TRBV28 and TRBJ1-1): DVKVTQSSRYLVKRTGEKVFLECVQDMDHENMFWYRQDPGLGLRLIYFSYDVKMKEKGDIPEGYSVSREKKERFSLILESASTNQTSMYLCASSLGDRVSGEAFFGQGTRLTVV.

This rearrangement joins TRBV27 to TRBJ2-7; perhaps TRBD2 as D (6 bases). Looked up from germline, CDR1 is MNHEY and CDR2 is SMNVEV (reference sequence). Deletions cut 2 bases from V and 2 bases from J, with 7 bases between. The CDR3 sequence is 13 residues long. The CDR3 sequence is CASSLGGPYEQYF. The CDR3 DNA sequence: TGTGCCAGCAGTTTAGGAGGGCCCTACGAGCAGTACTTC.

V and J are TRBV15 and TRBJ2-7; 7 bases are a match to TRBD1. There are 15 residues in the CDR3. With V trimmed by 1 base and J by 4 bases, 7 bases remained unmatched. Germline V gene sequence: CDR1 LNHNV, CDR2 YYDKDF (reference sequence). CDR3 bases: TGTGCCACCAGCAGAGGGTCCAGGGGGATATACGAGCAGTACTTC. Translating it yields CATSRGSRGIYEQYF.

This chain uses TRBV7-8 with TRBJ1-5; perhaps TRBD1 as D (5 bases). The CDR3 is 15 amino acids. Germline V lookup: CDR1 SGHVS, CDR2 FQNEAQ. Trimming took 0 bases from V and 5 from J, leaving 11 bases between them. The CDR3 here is CASSLAGLLDQPQHF. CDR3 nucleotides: TGTGCCAGCAGCTTAGCGGGACTCCTGGATCAGCCCCAGCATTTT.

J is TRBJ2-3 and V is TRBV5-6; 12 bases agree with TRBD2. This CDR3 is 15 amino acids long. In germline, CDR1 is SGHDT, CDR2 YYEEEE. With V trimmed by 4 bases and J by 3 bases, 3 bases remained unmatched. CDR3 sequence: CASSPLAGGTDTQYF. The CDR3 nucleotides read TGTGCCAGCAGCCCACTAGCGGGAGGAACAGATACGCAGTATTTT.

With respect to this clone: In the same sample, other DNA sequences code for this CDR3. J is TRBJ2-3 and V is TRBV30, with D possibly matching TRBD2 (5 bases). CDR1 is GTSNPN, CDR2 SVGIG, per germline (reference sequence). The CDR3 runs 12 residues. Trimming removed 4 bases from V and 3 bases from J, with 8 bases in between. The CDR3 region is CAWTSGTDTQYF. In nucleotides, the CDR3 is TGTGCCTGGACGAGCGGTACAGATACGCAGTATTTT.

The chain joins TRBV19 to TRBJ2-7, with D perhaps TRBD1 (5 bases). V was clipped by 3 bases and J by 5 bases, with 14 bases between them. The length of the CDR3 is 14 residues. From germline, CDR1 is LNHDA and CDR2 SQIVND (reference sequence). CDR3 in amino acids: CASSIQGRRDEQYF. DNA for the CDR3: TGTGCCAGTAGTATTCAGGGAAGGAGAGACGAGCAGTACTTC.

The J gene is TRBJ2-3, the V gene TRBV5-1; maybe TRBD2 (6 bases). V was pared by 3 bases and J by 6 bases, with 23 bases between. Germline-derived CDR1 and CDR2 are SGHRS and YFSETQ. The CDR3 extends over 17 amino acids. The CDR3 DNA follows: TGCGCCAGCAGCTGGCGGGGCGCGAGTTCTATAGCGGATACGCAGTATTTT. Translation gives CASSWRGASSIADTQYF.

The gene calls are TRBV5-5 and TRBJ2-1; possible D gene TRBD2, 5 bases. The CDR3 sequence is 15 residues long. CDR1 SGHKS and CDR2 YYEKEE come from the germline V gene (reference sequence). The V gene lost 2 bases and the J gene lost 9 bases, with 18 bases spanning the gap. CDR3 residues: CASSLRGYPTGEQFF. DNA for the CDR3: TGTGCCAGCAGCTTAAGAGGGTACCCAACGGGTGAGCAGTTCTTC.

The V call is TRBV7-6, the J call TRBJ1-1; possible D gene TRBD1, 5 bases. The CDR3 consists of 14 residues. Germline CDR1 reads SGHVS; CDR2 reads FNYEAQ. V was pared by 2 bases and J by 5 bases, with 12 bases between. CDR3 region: CASSLLGGDTEAFF. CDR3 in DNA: TGTGCCAGCAGCTTATTGGGGGGGGATACTGAAGCTTTCTTT.

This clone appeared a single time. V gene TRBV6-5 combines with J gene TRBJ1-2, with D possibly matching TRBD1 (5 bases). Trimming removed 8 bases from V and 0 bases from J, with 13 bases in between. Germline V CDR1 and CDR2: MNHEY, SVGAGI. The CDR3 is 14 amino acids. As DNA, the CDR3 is TGTGCCAGCGGAACAACAGGAGCTAACTATGGCTACACCTTC. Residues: CASGTTGANYGYTF.